Listed below are T cell receptor beta chains from one sample, sequenced in a study of blood T cell repertoires in COVID-19. Here immunoSEQ multiplex PCR was the method, and the copy in TCRdb shows in-frame clones only, minus some. Of approximately 160,000 clones detected, around four fifths appear once; the ten largest clones hold 15% to 20%. The sample taken for sequencing was peripheral blood. These receptor sequences come from a woman of 80 years or more with acute or convalescent COVID-19. The CDR3 runs from the conserved cysteine through the conserved F or W. The D gene is left open where the match is weak. For some rows the clone size is stated as once, few or many, or as a class when expanded; others skip it.

size: .; V: TRBV19; J: TRBJ1-3; D: .; DNA: TGTGCCAGTAGTACCCCAGGGACTGGAAACACCATATATTTT; CDR3: CASSTPGTGNTIYF
size: .; V: TRBV2; J: TRBJ2-2; D: TRBD2; DNA: TGTGCCACCATCCCTTCGGGGGAGGGCACCGGGGAGCTGTTTTTT; CDR3: CATIPSGEGTGELFF
size: .; V: TRBV6-5; J: TRBJ2-1; D: TRBD1; DNA: TGTGCCAGCACCGGAAGGGACAGGGGGGATGAGCAGTTCTTC; CDR3: CASTGRDRGDEQFF
size: .; V: TRBV7-8; J: TRBJ1-3; D: TRBD1; DNA: TGTGCCAGCAGCTCGGGACAGCTCTCTGGAAACACCATATATTTT; CDR3: CASSSGQLSGNTIYF
size: .; V: TRBV2; J: TRBJ2-3; D: .; DNA: TGTGCCAGCAGGCGCCAAGAGGGCACAGATACGCAGTATTTT; CDR3: CASRRQEGTDTQYF
size: once; V: TRBV30; J: TRBJ1-4; D: TRBD1; DNA: TGTGCCTGGAGTGTACCAGGACAGGGAACTAATGAAAAACTGTTTTTT; CDR3: CAWSVPGQGTNEKLFF
size: .; V: TRBV7-9; J: TRBJ1-2; D: .; DNA: TGTGCCAGCAGCTTAGTACAGGGACATGGCTACACCTTC; CDR3: CASSLVQGHGYTF
size: .; V: TRBV29-1; J: TRBJ2-1; D: .; DNA: TGCAGCGGACGAGGGAACAGTCGGAATGAGCAGTTCTTC; CDR3: CSGRGNSRNEQFF
size: .; V: TRBV3-1/TRBV3-2; J: TRBJ2-5; D: .; DNA: TGTGCCAGCAGCCAAGATCTGGCAGACCAAGAGACCCAGTACTTC; CDR3: CASSQDLADQETQYF
size: few; V: TRBV7-2; J: TRBJ2-7; D: .; DNA: TGTGCCAGCAGCTCCAGACACACCTACGAGCAGTACTTC; CDR3: CASSSRHTYEQYF
size: once; V: TRBV11-2; J: TRBJ1-1; D: .; DNA: TGTGCCAGCAGCTTCAACAGGGATAACACTGAAGCTTTCTTT; CDR3: CASSFNRDNTEAFF
size: .; V: TRBV6-5; J: TRBJ1-1; D: .; DNA: TGTGCCAGCAACTCCCTGAACACTGAAGCTTTCTTT; CDR3: CASNSLNTEAFF
size: .; V: TRBV18; J: TRBJ1-2; D: .; DNA: TGTGCCAGCTCACTTGTCTCGACCCAGGGAGGCTATGGCTACACCTTC; CDR3: CASSLVSTQGGYGYTF
size: .; V: TRBV5-8; J: TRBJ1-1; D: TRBD1; DNA: TGTGCCAGCAGCTTCCGAACCGGGACAGTTAACACTGAAGCTTTCTTT; CDR3: CASSFRTGTVNTEAFF
size: .; V: TRBV4-2; J: TRBJ2-5; D: TRBD2; DNA: TGTGCCAGCAGCCAAGAACTAGCGGGGGGCCTGGGTAAAGAGACCCAGTACTTC; CDR3: CASSQELAGGLGKETQYF
size: .; V: TRBV27; J: TRBJ2-5; D: TRBD1; DNA: TGTGCCAGCAGTTTCATGGACAGGGGTAGGGAGACCCAGTACTTC; CDR3: CASSFMDRGRETQYF
size: .; V: TRBV6-5; J: TRBJ1-3; D: TRBD1; DNA: TGTGCCAGCAGCGAGAGGGGGCTTAGGGGAAACACCATATATTTT; CDR3: CASSERGLRGNTIYF
size: few; V: TRBV6-5; J: TRBJ2-6; D: .; DNA: TGTGCCACCAAGGACAGTCCCTCTGGGGCCAACGTCCTGACTTTC; CDR3: CATKDSPSGANVLTF
size: .; V: TRBV10-3; J: TRBJ1-6; D: .; DNA: TGTGCCATCAGGGCCGAACAGGGAACTAATTCACCCCTCCACTTT; CDR3: CAIRAEQGTNSPLHF
size: .; V: TRBV18; J: TRBJ2-1; D: TRBD2; DNA: TGTGCCAGCTCACCAGCGGGAGTGGTTGAGCAGTTCTTC; CDR3: CASSPAGVVEQFF
size: few; V: TRBV5-5; J: TRBJ1-2; D: TRBD1; DNA: TGTGCCAGCAGCCGAGGGACAGGGTCCTTCTCTGATAATAACTATGGCTACACCTTC; CDR3: CASSRGTGSFSDNNYGYTF
size: .; V: TRBV19; J: TRBJ2-7; D: TRBD2; DNA: TGTGCCAGTAGTACGGGCCCAGCGGGGGCCTACGAGCAGTACTTC; CDR3: CASSTGPAGAYEQYF
size: .; V: TRBV28; J: TRBJ2-7; D: .; DNA: TGTGCCAGCAGTGAGGGACTTTCCTACGAGCAGTACTTC; CDR3: CASSEGLSYEQYF
size: .; V: TRBV14; J: TRBJ2-3; D: .; DNA: TGTGCCAGCAGCCAAAATACTCTTGGGGCGCCGGGTTTT; CDR3: CASSQNTLGAPGF
size: .; V: TRBV6-2/TRBV6-3; J: TRBJ2-7; D: .; DNA: TGTGCCAGCAGTTACTCGGACATCTACGAGCAGTACTTC; CDR3: CASSYSDIYEQYF
size: .; V: TRBV5-5; J: TRBJ1-6; D: .; DNA: TGTGCCAGCAGCTTGGCAGGTCAGGGGAGCTCCTATAATTCACCCCTCCACTTT; CDR3: CASSLAGQGSSYNSPLHF
size: .; V: TRBV2; J: TRBJ1-2; D: .; DNA: TGTGCCAGCAAAAGACAGAGCCTAAACTATGGCTACACCTTC; CDR3: CASKRQSLNYGYTF